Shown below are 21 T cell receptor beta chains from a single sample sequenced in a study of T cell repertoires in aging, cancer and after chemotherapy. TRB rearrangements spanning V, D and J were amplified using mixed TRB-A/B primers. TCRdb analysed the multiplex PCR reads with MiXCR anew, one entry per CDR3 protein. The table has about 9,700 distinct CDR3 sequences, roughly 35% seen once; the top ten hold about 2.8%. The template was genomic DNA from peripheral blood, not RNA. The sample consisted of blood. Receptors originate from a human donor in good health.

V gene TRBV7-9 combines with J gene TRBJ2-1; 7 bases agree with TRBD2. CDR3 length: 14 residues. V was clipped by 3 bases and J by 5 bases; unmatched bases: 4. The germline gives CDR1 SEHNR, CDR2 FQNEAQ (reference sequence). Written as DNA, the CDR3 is TGTGCCAGCAGCTTTAGGGACTACGACAATGAGCAGTTCTTC. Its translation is CASSFRDYDNEQFF.

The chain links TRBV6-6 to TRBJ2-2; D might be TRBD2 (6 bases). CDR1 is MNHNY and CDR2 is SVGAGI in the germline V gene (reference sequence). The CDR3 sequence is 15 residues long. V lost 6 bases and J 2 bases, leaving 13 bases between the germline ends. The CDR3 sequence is CASRAGTRNTGELFF. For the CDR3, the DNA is TGTGCCAGCAGGGCCGGGACTCGAAACACCGGGGAGCTGTTTTTT.

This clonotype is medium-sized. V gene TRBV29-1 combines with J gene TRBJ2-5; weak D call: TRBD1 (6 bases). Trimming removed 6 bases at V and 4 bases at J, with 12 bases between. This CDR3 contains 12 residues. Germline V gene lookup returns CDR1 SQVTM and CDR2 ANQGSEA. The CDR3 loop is CSVAGQLETQYF. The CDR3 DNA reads TGCAGCGTGGCTGGACAGTTAGAGACCCAGTACTTC.

This chain's CDR3 is CASSPLAAQETQYF. The CDR3 DNA sequence: TGTGCCAGCTCACCACTGGCAGCTCAAGAGACCCAGTACTTC. The chain links TRBV18 to TRBJ2-5; D gene ambiguous. Germline V lookup: CDR1 KGHSH, CDR2 LQKENI. The V gene lost 1 base and the J gene lost 2 bases, with 8 bases spanning the gap. The length of the CDR3 is 14 residues.

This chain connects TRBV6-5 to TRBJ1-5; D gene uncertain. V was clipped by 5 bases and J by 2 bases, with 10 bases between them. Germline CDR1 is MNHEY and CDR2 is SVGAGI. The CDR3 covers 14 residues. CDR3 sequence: CASSEEAGNQPQHF. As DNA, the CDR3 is TGTGCCAGCAGTGAAGAGGCAGGCAATCAGCCCCAGCATTTT.

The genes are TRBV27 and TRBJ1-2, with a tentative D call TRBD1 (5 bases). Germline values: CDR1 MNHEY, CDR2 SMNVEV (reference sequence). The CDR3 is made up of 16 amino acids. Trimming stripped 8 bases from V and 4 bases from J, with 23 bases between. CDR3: CASRPIGAGGGYGYTF. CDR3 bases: TGTGCCAGCCGCCCAATCGGGGCCGGCGGGGGCTATGGCTACACCTTC.

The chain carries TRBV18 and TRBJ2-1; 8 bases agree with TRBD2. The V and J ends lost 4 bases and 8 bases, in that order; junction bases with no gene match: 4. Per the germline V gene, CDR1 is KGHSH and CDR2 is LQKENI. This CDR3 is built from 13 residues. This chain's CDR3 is CASSLRGGDEQFF. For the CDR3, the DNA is TGTGCCAGCTCACTACGGGGGGGGGATGAGCAGTTCTTC.

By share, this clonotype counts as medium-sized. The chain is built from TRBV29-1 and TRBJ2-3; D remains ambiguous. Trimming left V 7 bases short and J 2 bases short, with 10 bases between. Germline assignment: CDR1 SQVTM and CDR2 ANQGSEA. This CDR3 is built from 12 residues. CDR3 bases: TGCAGCGCTCGGATGGTCACAGATACGCAGTATTTT. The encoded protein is CSARMVTDTQYF.

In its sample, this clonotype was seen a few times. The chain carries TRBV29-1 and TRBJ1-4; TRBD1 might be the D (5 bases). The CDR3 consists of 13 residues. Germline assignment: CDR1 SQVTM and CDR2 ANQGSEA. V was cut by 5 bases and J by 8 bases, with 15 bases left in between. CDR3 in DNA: TGCAGCGTTTTCGACAGAGAAGGCGAAAAACTGTTTTTT. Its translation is CSVFDREGEKLFF.

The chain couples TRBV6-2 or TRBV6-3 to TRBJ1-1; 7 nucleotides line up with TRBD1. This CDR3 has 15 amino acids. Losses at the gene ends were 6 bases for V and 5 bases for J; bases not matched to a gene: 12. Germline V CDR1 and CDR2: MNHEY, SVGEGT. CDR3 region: CASRTTTGWRTEAFF. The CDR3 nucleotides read TGTGCCAGCAGGACCACGACAGGGTGGAGGACTGAAGCTTTCTTT.

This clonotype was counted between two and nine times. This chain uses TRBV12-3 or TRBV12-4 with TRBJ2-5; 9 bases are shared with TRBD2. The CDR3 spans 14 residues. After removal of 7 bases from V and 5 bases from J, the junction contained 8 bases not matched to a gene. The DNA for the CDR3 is TGTGCCAGCACTGGCGGGGGGGCAAGGGAGACCCAGTACTTC. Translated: CASTGGGARETQYF.

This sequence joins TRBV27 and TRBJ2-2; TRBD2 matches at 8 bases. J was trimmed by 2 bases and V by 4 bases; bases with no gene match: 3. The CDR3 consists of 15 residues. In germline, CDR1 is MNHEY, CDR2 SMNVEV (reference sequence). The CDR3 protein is CASSSGGANTGELFF. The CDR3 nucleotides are TGTGCCAGCAGTTCCGGGGGGGCTAACACCGGGGAGCTGTTTTTT.

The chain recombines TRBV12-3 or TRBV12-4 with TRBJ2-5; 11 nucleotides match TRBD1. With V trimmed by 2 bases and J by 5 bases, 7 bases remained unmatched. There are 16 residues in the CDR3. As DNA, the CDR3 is TGTGCCAGCAGTTTATCGGACAGGGGGCTTACGGAGACCCAGTACTTC. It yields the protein CASSLSDRGLTETQYF.

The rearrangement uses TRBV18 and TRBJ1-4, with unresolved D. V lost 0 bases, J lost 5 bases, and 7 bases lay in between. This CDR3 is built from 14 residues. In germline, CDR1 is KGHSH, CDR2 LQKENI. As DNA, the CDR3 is TGTGCCAGCTCACCACCAGCCCCGAATGAAAAACTGTTTTTT. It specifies CASSPPAPNEKLFF. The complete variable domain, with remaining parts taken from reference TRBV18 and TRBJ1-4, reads NAGVMQNPRHLVRRRGQEARLRCSPMKGHSHVYWYRQLPEEGLKFMVYLQKENIIDESGMPKERFSAEFPKEGPSILRIQQVVRGDSAAYFCASSPPAPNEKLFFGSGTQLSVL.

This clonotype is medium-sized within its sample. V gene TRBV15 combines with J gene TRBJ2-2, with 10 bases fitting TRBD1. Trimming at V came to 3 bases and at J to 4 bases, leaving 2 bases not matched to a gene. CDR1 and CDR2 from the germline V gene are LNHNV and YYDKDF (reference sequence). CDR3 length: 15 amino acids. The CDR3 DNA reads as TGTGCCACCAGCAGGGGGACAGGGGTCACCGGGGAGCTGTTTTTT. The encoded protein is CATSRGTGVTGELFF.

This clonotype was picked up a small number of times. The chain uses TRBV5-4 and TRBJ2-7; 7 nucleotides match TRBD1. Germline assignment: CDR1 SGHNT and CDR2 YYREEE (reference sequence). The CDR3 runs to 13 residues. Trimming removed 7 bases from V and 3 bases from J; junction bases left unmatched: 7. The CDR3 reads CASGRGPNYEQYF. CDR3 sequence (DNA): TGTGCCAGCGGAAGGGGGCCCAACTACGAGCAGTACTTC. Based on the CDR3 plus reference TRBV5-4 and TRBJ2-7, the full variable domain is ETGVTQSPTHLIKTRGQQVTLRCSSQSGHNTVSWYQQALGQGPQFIFQYYREEENGRGNFPPRFSGLQFPNYSSELNVNALELDDSALYLCASGRGPNYEQYFGPGTRLTVT.

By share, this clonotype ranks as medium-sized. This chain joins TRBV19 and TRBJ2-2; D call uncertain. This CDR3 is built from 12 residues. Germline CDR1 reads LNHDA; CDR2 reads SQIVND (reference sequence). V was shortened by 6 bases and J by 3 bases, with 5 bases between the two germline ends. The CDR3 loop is CASSDYTGELFF. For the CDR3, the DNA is TGTGCCAGTAGCGATTACACCGGGGAGCTGTTTTTT.

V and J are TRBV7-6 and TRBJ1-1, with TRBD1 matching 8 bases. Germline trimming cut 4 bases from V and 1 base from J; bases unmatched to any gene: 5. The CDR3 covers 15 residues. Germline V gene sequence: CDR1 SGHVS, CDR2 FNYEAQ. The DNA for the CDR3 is TGTGCCAGCAGCTCAGCCGGGACAGGGAACACTGAAGCTTTCTTT. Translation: CASSSAGTGNTEAFF.

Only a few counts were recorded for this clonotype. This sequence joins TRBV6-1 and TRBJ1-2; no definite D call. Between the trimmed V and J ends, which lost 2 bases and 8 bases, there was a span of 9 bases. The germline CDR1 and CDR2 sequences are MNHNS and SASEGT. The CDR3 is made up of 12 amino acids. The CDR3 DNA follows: TGTGCCAGCAGTGAACCAGGTTGGGGCTACACCTTC. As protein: CASSEPGWGYTF.

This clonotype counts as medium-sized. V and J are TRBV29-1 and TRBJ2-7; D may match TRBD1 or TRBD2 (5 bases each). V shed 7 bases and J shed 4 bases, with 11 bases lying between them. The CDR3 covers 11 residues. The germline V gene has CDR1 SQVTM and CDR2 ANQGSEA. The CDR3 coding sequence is TGCAGCGGGGGGTCGGGGTACGAGCAGTACTTC. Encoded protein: CSGGSGYEQYF.

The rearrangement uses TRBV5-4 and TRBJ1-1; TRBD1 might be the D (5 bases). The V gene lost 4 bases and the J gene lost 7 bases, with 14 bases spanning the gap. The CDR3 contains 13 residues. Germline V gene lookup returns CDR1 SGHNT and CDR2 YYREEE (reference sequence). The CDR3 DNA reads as TGTGCCAGCAGCCTGGGGGGGACTGGTGAAGCTTTCTTT. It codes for CASSLGGTGEAFF. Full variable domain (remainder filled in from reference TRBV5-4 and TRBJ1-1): ETGVTQSPTHLIKTRGQQVTLRCSSQSGHNTVSWYQQALGQGPQFIFQYYREEENGRGNFPPRFSGLQFPNYSSELNVNALELDDSALYLCASSLGGTGEAFFGQGTRLTVV.